The clone carrying this TCR beta chain occurred a few times. Its antigen remains unidentified. This sample is part of a study of identical twins. General study findings and limits: Alpha sequences that were out-of-frame and twin-shared showed an excess of low generation probability. In cord blood, abundant beta clonotypes had fewer insertions; memory showed no trend.

V was cut by 4 bases and J by 1 base, with 11 bases left in between. CDR3 length equals 15 residues. Germline CDR1 is LNHDA and CDR2 is SQIVND (reference sequence). TCRdb fed the 5' RACE reads into MiXCR, producing one record per CDR3 protein. The profile shows 700,000 or so distinct CDR3 sequences, around 20% of them singletons. The same sample was also used in a study of T cells expressing NK-cell markers. This second study notes: Top CD8+ clonotypes included the dominant CD3+CD56+NKG2C+ clonotypes in six donors. Where four donors were concerned, these clonotypes also led the CD3+CD56-NKG2C+ fraction.

Sequenced: PBMCs. The receptor comes from a woman aged 18-35 years in good health. The genes are TRBV19 and TRBJ1-5; D gene uncertain. The CDR3 reads CASSRFSGSNQPQHF. DNA of the CDR3: TGTGCCAGTAGTAGATTCAGCGGAAGCAATCAGCCCCAGCATTTT.